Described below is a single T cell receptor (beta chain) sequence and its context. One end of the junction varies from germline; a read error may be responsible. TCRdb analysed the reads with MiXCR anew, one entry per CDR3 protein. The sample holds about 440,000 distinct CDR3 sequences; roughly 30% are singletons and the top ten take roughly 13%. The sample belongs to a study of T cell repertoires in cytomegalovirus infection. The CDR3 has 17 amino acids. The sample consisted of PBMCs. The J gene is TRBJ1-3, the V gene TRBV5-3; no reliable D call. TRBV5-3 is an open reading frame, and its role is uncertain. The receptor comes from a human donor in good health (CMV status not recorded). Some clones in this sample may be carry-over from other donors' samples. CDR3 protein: CASSSSSSAYSGNTICF. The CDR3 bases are TGTGCCAGCAGCTCCTCGTCATCAGCGTACTCTGGAAACACCATATGTTTT.